The rows below give T cell receptor beta chains drawn from one sample of a study of T cell responses to AZD1222 COVID-19 vaccine. Data came from immunoSEQ multiplex PCR; TCRdb stores just in-frame clones and leaves some out. The data hold under 150,000 clones, with 75% to 95% observed a single time. The sequenced sample was peripheral blood, obtained on day 0 of AZD1222 vaccination. These receptors originate from an adult in good health. CDR3s include the opening cysteine and the closing phenylalanine or tryptophan. The D gene is left open where the match is weak. Size is omitted from some rows. Given values are once, few, many or a class for expanded clones.

d_call: .
v_call: TRBV12-2
j_call: TRBJ2-1
clone_size: .
cdr3_aa: CASRLPPGEQFF
cdr3_nt: TGTGCAAGTCGCTTACCCCCGGGTGAGCAGTTCTTC

d_call: TRBD1
v_call: TRBV6-5
j_call: TRBJ1-2
clone_size: .
cdr3_aa: CASSRQGGAPYGYTF
cdr3_nt: TGTGCCAGCAGCCGTCAAGGGGGCGCCCCCTATGGCTACACCTTC

d_call: TRBD2
v_call: TRBV10-3
j_call: TRBJ2-7
clone_size: .
cdr3_aa: CAIKGLADEQYF
cdr3_nt: TGTGCCATCAAGGGACTAGCGGACGAGCAGTACTTC

d_call: .
v_call: TRBV10-2
j_call: TRBJ1-1
clone_size: .
cdr3_aa: CASSESDPLMWGMNTEAFF
cdr3_nt: TGCGCCAGCAGTGAGTCGGACCCTCTCATGTGGGGCATGAACACTGAAGCTTTCTTT

d_call: TRBD1
v_call: TRBV9
j_call: TRBJ2-7
clone_size: .
cdr3_aa: CASSVVGDRGYEQYF
cdr3_nt: TGTGCCAGCAGCGTAGTGGGGGACAGGGGTTACGAGCAGTACTTC

d_call: TRBD1
v_call: TRBV24-1
j_call: TRBJ1-1
clone_size: .
cdr3_aa: CATGGQGDPEAFF
cdr3_nt: TGTGCCACCGGGGGACAGGGGGACCCTGAAGCTTTCTTT

d_call: .
v_call: TRBV12-3/TRBV12-4
j_call: TRBJ2-7
clone_size: .
cdr3_aa: CASSLGGLYEQYF
cdr3_nt: TGTGCCAGCAGTTTAGGGGGACTCTACGAGCAGTACTTC

d_call: .
v_call: TRBV30
j_call: TRBJ1-1
clone_size: once
cdr3_aa: CAWSVGRNTEAFF
cdr3_nt: TGTGCCTGGAGTGTCGGAAGGAACACTGAAGCTTTCTTT

d_call: TRBD2
v_call: TRBV9
j_call: TRBJ2-1
clone_size: .
cdr3_aa: CASSARLAGGGEQFF
cdr3_nt: TGTGCCAGCAGCGCCCGACTAGCGGGAGGGGGGGAGCAGTTCTTC

d_call: .
v_call: TRBV2
j_call: TRBJ1-4
clone_size: .
cdr3_aa: CASKYAEKLFF
cdr3_nt: TGTGCCAGCAAGTACGCCGAAAAACTGTTTTTT

d_call: .
v_call: TRBV6-5
j_call: TRBJ1-2
clone_size: .
cdr3_aa: CASSYGGVYGYTF
cdr3_nt: TGTGCCAGCAGTTACGGGGGCGTCTATGGCTACACCTTC

d_call: .
v_call: TRBV5-1
j_call: TRBJ2-7
clone_size: .
cdr3_aa: CASSLESWLNNSYEQYF
cdr3_nt: TGCGCCAGCAGCTTGGAATCCTGGCTAAATAACTCCTACGAGCAGTACTTC

d_call: .
v_call: TRBV4-2
j_call: TRBJ2-7
clone_size: .
cdr3_aa: CASSHRASSYEQYF
cdr3_nt: TGTGCCAGCAGCCACCGGGCCAGCTCCTACGAGCAGTACTTC

d_call: .
v_call: TRBV1
j_call: TRBJ2-7
clone_size: .
cdr3_aa: CTSSQVGAAEPYEQYF
cdr3_nt: TGCACCAGCAGCCAAGTCGGGGCGGCCGAACCCTACGAGCAGTACTTC